This T cell receptor beta chain was recorded in a study of CD8 T cells in ankylosing spondylitis. MiXCR was run by TCRdb on the 5' RACE reads, yielding one entry per CDR3 protein. The sample holds some 400,000 distinct CDR3 sequences, about a fifth seen once. This clonotype was detected ten times or more. The antigen remains unidentified. CDR3 size: 15 residues. The junction had 7 bases not matched to a gene; V was cut back by 7 bases and J by 4 bases. Per the germline V gene, CDR1 is SGHRS and CDR2 is YFSETQ. The study's findings and limits: Earlier reports found some motif variants in synovial fluid and blood in reactive arthritis. Ankylosing spondylitis blood appeared to be characterized by a TCR beta motif of 8 or 9 highly homologous variants.

The genes are TRBV5-1 and TRBJ2-2, with 10 bases lining up with TRBD1. The sequence came from a male donor with ankylosing spondylitis. The source material was blood, either unsorted or a sorted T cell fraction (not recorded which). The CDR3 region is CASAPGTGVTGELFF. The CDR3 nucleotides read TGCGCCAGCGCCCCCGGGACAGGGGTCACCGGGGAGCTGTTTTTT.